This T cell receptor beta chain was recovered during a study of cytomegalovirus exposure and HLA in healthy donors. Primers: 60 Vbeta forward and 13 Jbeta reverse. Sequenced by immunoSEQ multiplex PCR; TCRdb stores in-frame clones only, minus some. The sample shows approximately 160,000 clones, around four fifths of them seen only once. Input material: PBMCs. The source of this sequence is a man aged 50-59 years in good health and CMV-seropositive.

This CDR3 is CASLRGGVNEQFF. The CDR3 bases are TGTGCCAGTTTACGAGGGGGGGTCAATGAGCAGTTCTTC. This chain connects TRBV28 to TRBJ2-1; D is perhaps TRBD2 (7 bases). The CDR3 has 13 amino acids. V lost 9 bases and J lost 6, with 15 bases in between. Germline V lookup: CDR1 MDHEN, CDR2 SYDVKM.